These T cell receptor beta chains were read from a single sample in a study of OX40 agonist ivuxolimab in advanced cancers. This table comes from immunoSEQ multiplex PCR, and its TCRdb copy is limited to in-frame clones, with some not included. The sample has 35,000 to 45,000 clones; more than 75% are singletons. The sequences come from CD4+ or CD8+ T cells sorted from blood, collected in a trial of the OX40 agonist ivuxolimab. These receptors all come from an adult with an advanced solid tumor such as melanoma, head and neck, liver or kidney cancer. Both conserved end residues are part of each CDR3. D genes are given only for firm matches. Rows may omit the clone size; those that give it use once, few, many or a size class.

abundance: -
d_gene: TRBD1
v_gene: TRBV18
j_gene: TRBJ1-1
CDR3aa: CASSPPEGANTEAFF
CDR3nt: TGTGCCAGCTCACCACCGGAGGGGGCGAACACTGAAGCTTTCTTT

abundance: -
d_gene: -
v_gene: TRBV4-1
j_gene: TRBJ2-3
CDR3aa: CASSHPMGDTQYF
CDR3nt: TGCGCCAGCAGCCACCCTATGGGGGATACGCAGTATTTT

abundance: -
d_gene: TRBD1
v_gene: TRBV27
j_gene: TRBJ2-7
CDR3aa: CASSGTGGYEQYF
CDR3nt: TGTGCCAGCAGTGGGACAGGTGGGTACGAGCAGTACTTC

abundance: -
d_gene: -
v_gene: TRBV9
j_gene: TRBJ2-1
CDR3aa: CASSVGDNEQFF
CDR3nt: TGTGCCAGCAGCGTAGGGGACAATGAGCAGTTCTTC

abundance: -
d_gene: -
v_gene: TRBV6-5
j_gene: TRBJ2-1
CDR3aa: CASSPTRTALNEQFF
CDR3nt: TGTGCCAGCAGTCCAACCCGGACAGCCCTCAATGAGCAGTTCTTC

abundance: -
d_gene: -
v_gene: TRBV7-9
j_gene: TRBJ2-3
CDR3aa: CASSEGRTDTQYF
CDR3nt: TGTGCCAGCAGCGAAGGACGGACAGATACGCAGTATTTT

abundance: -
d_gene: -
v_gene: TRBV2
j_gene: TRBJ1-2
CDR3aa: CAILPQGGGGYTF
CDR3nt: TGTGCCATCCTGCCCCAGGGTGGTGGTGGCTACACCTTC

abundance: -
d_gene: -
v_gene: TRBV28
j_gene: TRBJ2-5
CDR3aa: CASSSRKGETQYF
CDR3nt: TGTGCCAGCAGTTCGAGGAAGGGAGAGACCCAGTACTTC

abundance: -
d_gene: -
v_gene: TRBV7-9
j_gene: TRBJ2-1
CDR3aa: CASSLTPSRNEQFF
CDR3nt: TGTGCCAGCAGCTTGACCCCGTCCCGAAATGAGCAGTTCTTC

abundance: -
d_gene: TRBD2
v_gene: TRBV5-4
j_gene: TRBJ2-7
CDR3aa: CASSPGTSASDYEQYF
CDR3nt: TGTGCCAGCAGTCCCGGGACTAGCGCCTCGGACTACGAGCAGTACTTC

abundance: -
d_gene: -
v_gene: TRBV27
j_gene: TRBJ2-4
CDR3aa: CASSDSGLNIQYF
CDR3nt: TGTGCCAGCAGTGACTCCGGATTAAACATTCAGTACTTC

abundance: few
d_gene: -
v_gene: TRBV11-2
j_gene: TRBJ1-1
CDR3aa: CASSSGMNTEAFF
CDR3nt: TGTGCCAGCAGCTCTGGAATGAACACTGAAGCTTTCTTT

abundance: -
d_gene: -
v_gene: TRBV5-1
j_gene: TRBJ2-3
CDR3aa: CASSLAWEQNTDTQYF
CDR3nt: TGCGCCAGCAGCTTGGCTTGGGAACAAAACACAGATACGCAGTATTTT

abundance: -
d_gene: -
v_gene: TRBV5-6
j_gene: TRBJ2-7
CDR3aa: CASSGTGVPIYEQYF
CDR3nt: TGTGCCAGCAGCGGAACGGGGGTGCCGATCTACGAGCAGTACTTC

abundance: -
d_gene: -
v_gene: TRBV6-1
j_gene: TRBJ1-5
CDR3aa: CASSEAHGQPQHF
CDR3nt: TGTGCCAGCAGTGAAGCCCACGGGCAGCCCCAGCATTTT